A selection of T cell receptor beta chains follows, all from one sample in a study of T cell responses to AZD1222 COVID-19 vaccine. Method: immunoSEQ multiplex PCR; TCRdb's copy keeps in-frame clones and lacks some. The table includes under 130,000 clones, over 75% detected once. This specimen consisted of peripheral blood, obtained on day 0 of AZD1222 vaccination. These receptors all stem from an adult in good health. Each CDR3 is given with its conserved first and last residue. Fields, in order: J gene, V gene, CDR3 protein.

J gene: TRBJ1-2; V gene: TRBV19; CDR3 protein: CASSRDLGSYGYTF
J gene: TRBJ1-5; V gene: TRBV19; CDR3 protein: CASSMGYDREEQPQHF
J gene: TRBJ2-7; V gene: TRBV18; CDR3 protein: CASSRDSYEQYF
J gene: TRBJ1-4; V gene: TRBV7-8; CDR3 protein: CASSLGSGGATNEKLFF
J gene: TRBJ2-3; V gene: TRBV7-3; CDR3 protein: CASSHAAPGQGYTDTQYF
J gene: TRBJ1-1; V gene: TRBV12-2; CDR3 protein: CASRLVDGTEAFF
J gene: TRBJ2-7; V gene: TRBV2; CDR3 protein: CASSPAGGRGYEQYF
J gene: TRBJ1-1; V gene: TRBV29-1; CDR3 protein: CSVVPTDTEAFF
J gene: TRBJ1-3; V gene: TRBV9; CDR3 protein: CASSLTGGSGNTIYF
J gene: TRBJ1-5; V gene: TRBV7-2; CDR3 protein: CASSLLQGFQPQHF
J gene: TRBJ1-1; V gene: TRBV18; CDR3 protein: CASSPTSNRNTEAFF
J gene: TRBJ1-1; V gene: TRBV3-1/TRBV3-2; CDR3 protein: CASSQGTGSKKAFF
J gene: TRBJ1-1; V gene: TRBV19; CDR3 protein: CASSFPRTVNTEAFF
J gene: TRBJ1-1; V gene: TRBV12-3/TRBV12-4; CDR3 protein: CASGVTLGTFF
J gene: TRBJ2-1; V gene: TRBV4-2; CDR3 protein: CASSQDPGELDEQFF
J gene: TRBJ1-6; V gene: TRBV7-2; CDR3 protein: CASSLIPGILSSYNSPLHF
J gene: TRBJ1-2; V gene: TRBV3-1/TRBV3-2; CDR3 protein: CASSQGQGGHYGYTF
J gene: TRBJ2-4; V gene: TRBV11-2; CDR3 protein: CASSLDGQVQNIQYF
J gene: TRBJ1-3; V gene: TRBV28; CDR3 protein: CASSFRGGTTSGNTIYF
J gene: TRBJ2-7; V gene: TRBV5-4; CDR3 protein: CASSPGGAGGSYEQYF
J gene: TRBJ1-1; V gene: TRBV7-3; CDR3 protein: CASSLMENTEAFF
J gene: TRBJ1-2; V gene: TRBV7-9; CDR3 protein: CASSSGQGYGYTF
J gene: TRBJ1-2; V gene: TRBV2; CDR3 protein: CASSELGPPTIGGYTF
J gene: TRBJ1-5; V gene: TRBV19; CDR3 protein: CASSTNRAPTQPQHF
J gene: TRBJ2-7; V gene: TRBV10-3; CDR3 protein: CAIGGNYEQYF
J gene: TRBJ1-5; V gene: TRBV19; CDR3 protein: CAGGFERQPQHF
J gene: TRBJ2-7; V gene: TRBV14; CDR3 protein: CASSQMGYEQYF
J gene: TRBJ2-2; V gene: TRBV19; CDR3 protein: CASSTPGGNTGELFF
J gene: TRBJ1-1; V gene: TRBV27; CDR3 protein: CASSVSSYMNTEAFF
J gene: TRBJ2-7; V gene: TRBV7-2; CDR3 protein: CASSLEGGSSYEQYF
J gene: TRBJ1-1; V gene: TRBV7-2; CDR3 protein: CASSLTGEGTEAFF
J gene: TRBJ1-1; V gene: TRBV18; CDR3 protein: CASSTGGIEAFF
J gene: TRBJ1-6; V gene: TRBV6-4; CDR3 protein: CASSDLGSPLHF
J gene: TRBJ1-1; V gene: TRBV30; CDR3 protein: CAGIRPAGRSVGLNTEAFF
J gene: TRBJ2-1; V gene: TRBV10-3; CDR3 protein: CAISAREDEQFF
J gene: TRBJ1-1; V gene: TRBV2; CDR3 protein: CASRKTGGGGTEAFF
J gene: TRBJ2-7; V gene: TRBV7-6; CDR3 protein: CASSLALGQDSYEQYF
J gene: TRBJ1-3; V gene: TRBV15; CDR3 protein: CATSRETGAGNTIYF
J gene: TRBJ1-1; V gene: TRBV6-5; CDR3 protein: CASSYSIVSTEAFF
J gene: TRBJ2-2; V gene: TRBV3-1/TRBV3-2; CDR3 protein: CASMDTGELFF
J gene: TRBJ2-3; V gene: TRBV29-1; CDR3 protein: CSVRGDTQYF
J gene: TRBJ1-2; V gene: TRBV28; CDR3 protein: CASSPTDGYTF
J gene: TRBJ1-1; V gene: TRBV12-3/TRBV12-4; CDR3 protein: CASSDGLVAEAFF
J gene: TRBJ2-7; V gene: TRBV4-1; CDR3 protein: CASSQDQAHEQYF
J gene: TRBJ1-2; V gene: TRBV18; CDR3 protein: CASSPDEGGMWGYTF
J gene: TRBJ2-7; V gene: TRBV27; CDR3 protein: CASSLTGTITYEQYF
J gene: TRBJ2-2; V gene: TRBV6-1; CDR3 protein: CASSARDRAYPTRELFF
J gene: TRBJ2-7; V gene: TRBV14; CDR3 protein: CASSQNFGLAGEWYEQYF
J gene: TRBJ2-5; V gene: TRBV7-3; CDR3 protein: CASSRSRGGQETQYF
J gene: TRBJ2-3; V gene: TRBV6-4; CDR3 protein: CASSAQGVRTDTQYF
J gene: TRBJ1-1; V gene: TRBV12-5; CDR3 protein: CASARGNTEAFF
J gene: TRBJ2-2; V gene: TRBV5-1; CDR3 protein: CASSVDTNGELFF